These 26 T cell receptor beta chains were all obtained from the same sample, sequenced in a study of T cell responses to AZD1222 COVID-19 vaccine. Using immunoSEQ multiplex PCR, the repertoire was profiled, and TCRdb retains in-frame clones only, with some absent. Counted here are approximately 120,000 clones, approximately 92% occurring once; the ten biggest clones make up about 1.1%. The specimen comprised peripheral blood, sampled on day 0 of AZD1222 vaccination. The origin of the receptors is an adult in good health.

J is TRBJ2-5 and V is TRBV7-2, with 11 bases aligning to TRBD2. Germline V gives CDR1 SGHTA, CDR2 FQGNSA. The V gene end was trimmed by 8 bases and the J gene end by 5 bases; junction bases not matched to a gene: 10. This CDR3 is 15 amino acids long. As DNA, the CDR3 is TGTGCCAGCCGGGGAGAACTAGCGGGAGTGGAGACCCAGTACTTC. This translates into CASRGELAGVETQYF.

V is TRBV29-1 and J is TRBJ1-2, with 7 bases lining up with TRBD1. The CDR3 is 14 residues long. Germline V gene sequence: CDR1 SQVTM, CDR2 ANQGSEA. Losses at the gene ends were 7 bases for V and 4 bases for J; bases not matched to a gene: 12. The CDR3 here is CSGTAFRDSYGYTF. The CDR3 bases are TGCAGCGGGACCGCGTTCCGGGACAGCTATGGCTACACCTTC.

The V call is TRBV28, the J call TRBJ1-1; D may be TRBD1 (6 bases). The germline V and J ends were trimmed by 3 bases and 4 bases, with 9 bases remaining between them. CDR1 MDHEN and CDR2 SYDVKM come from the germline V gene. This CDR3 is built from 13 residues. The CDR3: CASSLTGVTEAFF. As DNA, the CDR3 is TGTGCCAGCAGTTTGACAGGAGTCACTGAAGCTTTCTTT.

The chain joins TRBV3-1 (or the pseudogene TRBV3-2) to TRBJ1-5; possible D gene TRBD1, 5 bases. Germline values: CDR1 LGHDT, CDR2 YNNKEL (reference sequence). The CDR3 has 14 residues. The ends were cut back, 0 bases at V and 6 bases at J, with 9 bases in the middle. The CDR3 DNA sequence: TGTGCCAGCAGCCAAGATTTGGGGGGTCAGCCCCAGCATTTT. This codes for CASSQDLGGQPQHF.

This chain joins TRBV19 and TRBJ2-2; D is perhaps TRBD1 (6 bases). The CDR3 totals 14 residues. Germline V gene sequence: CDR1 LNHDA, CDR2 SQIVND (reference sequence). V was trimmed by 7 bases and J by 4 bases, leaving 13 bases between them. The CDR3 loop is CASKRGTLTGELFF. The CDR3 nucleotides are TGTGCCAGTAAGAGGGGGACACTCACCGGGGAGCTGTTTTTT.

The chain is built from TRBV29-1 and TRBJ2-2; D is perhaps TRBD2 (6 bases). This CDR3 contains 14 residues. CDR1 is SQVTM, CDR2 ANQGSEA, per germline. Trimming shortened V by 7 bases and J by 7 bases, and 19 bases separated the two germline ends. The CDR3 here is CSAPGGFRDGELFF. CDR3 DNA sequence: TGCAGCGCCCCTGGGGGGTTCCGTGACGGGGAGCTGTTTTTT.

V gene TRBV15 combines with J gene TRBJ1-2; D is unresolved. CDR3 length: 13 residues. Germline CDR1 reads LNHNV; CDR2 reads YYDKDF (reference sequence). V dropped 5 bases and J dropped 4 bases, with 11 bases sitting between them. CDR3 sequence (DNA): TGTGCCACCAGCCAAGACCGTATCTATGGCTACACCTTC. Translation gives CATSQDRIYGYTF.

This chain links TRBV27 with TRBJ1-1; D not certain. The CDR3 totals 16 residues. Trimming pared 2 bases from V and 0 bases from J, leaving 13 bases between. Germline CDR1 and CDR2: MNHEY and SMNVEV (reference sequence). CDR3 sequence reads: CASSLGGQLMNTEAFF. In DNA form, the CDR3 reads TGTGCCAGCAGTTTAGGTGGCCAGCTCATGAACACTGAAGCTTTCTTT.

The chain has TRBV2 and TRBJ2-2; D gene unclear. V was shortened by 1 base and J by 6 bases, with 6 bases between the two germline ends. Germline lookup yields CDR1 SNHLY and CDR2 FYNNEI. This CDR3 region has 13 residues. Here the CDR3 reads CASSEEGAGELFF. CDR3 bases: TGTGCCAGCAGTGAAGAGGGTGCCGGGGAGCTGTTTTTT.

The rearrangement uses TRBV7-9 and TRBJ1-3, with TRBD1 matching 7 bases. The germline CDR1 and CDR2 sequences are SEHNR and FQNEAQ (reference sequence). The CDR3 is 15 amino acids. V was clipped by 4 bases and J by 1 base; unmatched bases: 4. CDR3 amino acids: CASSSGGTSGNTIYF. In nucleotides, the CDR3 is TGTGCCAGCAGCTCAGGGGGGACGTCTGGAAACACCATATATTTT.

This CDR3 reads CASSQFQPRAHYSNQPQHF. CDR3 nucleotides: TGTGCCAGCAGCCAATTCCAACCCAGGGCACACTATAGCAATCAGCCCCAGCATTTT. V and J are TRBV16 and TRBJ1-5; possibly TRBD1 for D (5 bases). CDR1 and CDR2 (germline): KGHSY, FQNENV. This CDR3 comprises 19 residues. Trimming pared 1 base from V and 0 bases from J, leaving 19 bases between.

The chain recombines TRBV7-9 with TRBJ2-3, with a weak D call TRBD2 (6 bases). The V gene's germline CDR1 is SEHNR and CDR2 FQNEAQ (reference sequence). The CDR3 length is 15 residues. The V gene lost 2 bases and the J gene lost 0 bases, with 9 bases spanning the gap. This CDR3 reads CASSLRGSSTDTQYF. CDR3 nucleotide sequence: TGTGCCAGCAGCTTACGGGGGTCTAGCACAGATACGCAGTATTTT.

The chain has TRBV7-9 and TRBJ1-2, with D possibly TRBD1 on 5 matching bases. Per the germline V gene, CDR1 is SEHNR and CDR2 is FQNEAQ (reference sequence). The ends were cut back, 2 bases at V and 3 bases at J, with 19 bases in the middle. This CDR3 is 17 amino acids long. CDR3 sequence (DNA): TGTGCCAGCAGCTTATGGTTCGGGGGGAGGGTCGACTATGGCTACACCTTC. It is translated as CASSLWFGGRVDYGYTF.

The J gene is TRBJ1-1, the V gene TRBV10-3, with D tentatively TRBD1 (5 bases). The CDR3 is made up of 13 amino acids. Germline loops: CDR1 ENHRY, CDR2 SYGVKD. Trimming cost V 7 bases and J 1 base, with 10 bases left between them. CDR3 sequence (DNA): TGTGCCATCACCAGGGAGCCGAACACTGAAGCTTTCTTT. Translated, it gives CAITREPNTEAFF.

The chain is built from TRBV6-5 and TRBJ2-7, with TRBD2 as a possible D gene (5 bases). Germline-derived CDR1 and CDR2 are MNHEY and SVGAGI. The CDR3 spans 14 residues. Trimming removed 8 bases at V and 3 bases at J, with 17 bases between. DNA of the CDR3: TGTGCCAGCGCTTTAGTCGGGGTGGACTACGAGCAGTACTTC. It translates to CASALVGVDYEQYF.

This chain uses TRBV7-9 with TRBJ2-3, with D possibly TRBD2 on 5 matching bases. Trimming pared 1 base from V and 4 bases from J, leaving 15 bases between. This CDR3 has 16 amino acids. Looked up from germline, CDR1 is SEHNR and CDR2 is FQNEAQ (reference sequence). The CDR3 region is CASSLDRGILADTQYF. CDR3 DNA: TGTGCCAGCAGCTTAGATCGGGGAATCTTAGCAGATACGCAGTATTTT.

The rearrangement uses TRBV6-6 and TRBJ2-7, with no clear D. Trimming pared 8 bases from V and 0 bases from J, leaving 17 bases between. The CDR3 has 15 amino acids. The V gene's germline CDR1 is MNHNY and CDR2 SVGAGI (reference sequence). The CDR3 loop reads CASGSRKTYSYEQYF. DNA for the CDR3: TGTGCCAGCGGATCCAGGAAGACCTACTCCTACGAGCAGTACTTC.

Only one count was recorded for this clone. The V and J genes are TRBV6-5 and TRBJ1-6, with 8 bases aligning to TRBD1. The V gene end was trimmed by 7 bases and the J gene end by 5 bases; junction bases not matched to a gene: 7. Per germline, CDR1 MNHEY and CDR2 SVGAGI. The CDR3 sequence is 15 residues long. CDR3 residues: CASKMTGANNSPLHF. The DNA of the CDR3 is TGTGCCAGCAAAATGACAGGGGCGAATAATTCACCCCTCCACTTT.

This chain joins TRBV4-1 and TRBJ2-3, with TRBD1 matching over 8 bases. Trimming removed 5 bases from V and 3 bases from J; junction bases left unmatched: 13. CDR3 size: 17 residues. Per the germline V gene, CDR1 is MGHRA and CDR2 is YSYEKL. The CDR3 coding sequence is TGCGCCAGCAGCTCTACCCCAGGGGGCTTTGGGACAGATACGCAGTATTTT. Protein sequence: CASSSTPGGFGTDTQYF.

The gene calls are TRBV18 and TRBJ2-5, with TRBD1 matching 8 bases. CDR3 size: 15 residues. CDR1 and CDR2 (germline): KGHSH, LQKENI. The junction had 4 bases not matched to a gene; V was cut back by 3 bases and J by 1 base. This CDR3 reads CASSPLTGGQETQYF. The CDR3, as DNA: TGTGCCAGCTCACCGCTCACAGGGGGCCAAGAGACCCAGTACTTC.

This clone came up once. The chain links TRBV3-1 (or the pseudogene TRBV3-2) to TRBJ2-5; 8 nucleotides agree with TRBD1. V lost 3 bases, J lost 4 bases, and 4 bases stayed unmatched. Germline values: CDR1 LGHDT, CDR2 YNNKEL (reference sequence). There are 14 residues in the CDR3. CDR3 bases: TGTGCCAGCAGCCAGTCAGGGGGCAGAGAGACCCAGTACTTC. The encoded protein is CASSQSGGRETQYF.

The chain has TRBV5-1 and TRBJ2-2; D unresolved. This CDR3 is 17 amino acids long. V was shortened by 0 bases and J by 2 bases, with 14 bases between the two germline ends. Germline loops: CDR1 SGHRS, CDR2 YFSETQ. The CDR3 bases are TGCGCCAGCAGCTTGGTGCCCCCGGGCGTTAACACCGGGGAGCTGTTTTTT. It codes for CASSLVPPGVNTGELFF.

This chain uses TRBV28 with TRBJ1-6; perhaps TRBD1 as D (5 bases). V was cut by 3 bases and J by 0 bases, with 9 bases left in between. From germline, CDR1 is MDHEN and CDR2 SYDVKM. The CDR3 has 16 amino acids. DNA of the CDR3: TGTGCCAGCAGTTTCCAGGGTTCCTCCTATAATTCACCCCTCCACTTT. Its translation: CASSFQGSSYNSPLHF. The complete variable domain, with remaining parts taken from reference TRBV28 and TRBJ1-6, reads DVKVTQSSRYLVKRTGEKVFLECVQDMDHENMFWYRQDPGLGLRLIYFSYDVKMKEKGDIPEGYSVSREKKERFSLILESASTNQTSMYLCASSFQGSSYNSPLHFGNGTRLTVT.

The CDR3 nucleotides read TGTGCCAGCAGTTTGGACGTATCCTATGGCTACACCTTC. It specifies CASSLDVSYGYTF. The chain is built from TRBV2 and TRBJ1-2; D not certain. The CDR3 runs to 13 residues. Per the germline V gene, CDR1 is SNHLY and CDR2 is FYNNEI. Trimming shortened V by 5 bases and J by 4 bases, and 11 bases separated the two germline ends.

This clone was observed a single time. J is TRBJ1-6 and V is TRBV2; maybe TRBD1 (5 bases). Germline V gene sequence: CDR1 SNHLY, CDR2 FYNNEI. The CDR3 totals 15 residues. Between the trimmed V and J ends, which lost 7 bases and 5 bases, there was a span of 15 bases. In DNA, the CDR3 is TGTGCCAGCACATTCGTGGGGACCAATAATTCACCCCTCCACTTT. Residues: CASTFVGTNNSPLHF.

The V call is TRBV9, the J call TRBJ2-3; D is ambiguous. Trimming removed 1 base at V and 0 bases at J, with 6 bases between. Germline CDR1 is SGDLS and CDR2 is YYNGEE. This CDR3 is 14 amino acids long. The CDR3 here is CASSVSTSTDTQYF. As DNA, the CDR3 is TGTGCCAGCAGCGTATCGACTAGCACAGATACGCAGTATTTT.